These 22 T cell receptor beta chains originate from one sample sequenced in a study of T cells after yellow fever vaccination. TCRdb itself ran the 5' RACE reads through MiXCR, one entry per CDR3 protein. The profile covers fewer than 90,000 distinct CDR3 sequences, with approximately 6.9% appearing a single time and around a third taken by the ten largest. The source was CD8+ T cells sorted from PBMCs, collected about 5 days after the first yellow fever vaccination. These receptors all come from a man younger than 30 who received the YFV17D yellow fever vaccine.

The CDR3 reads CASSSLDRSATEAFF. The CDR3, as DNA: TGTGCCAGCAGCTCACTGGACAGGTCGGCGACTGAAGCTTTCTTT. This chain links TRBV5-6 with TRBJ1-1, with TRBD1 identical over 7 bases. The length of the CDR3 is 15 residues. Germline assignment: CDR1 SGHDT and CDR2 YYEEEE. J gave up 5 bases and V 3 bases, and 10 bases lay outside the gene matches.

This clonotype was recorded many times. The chain uses TRBV29-1 and TRBJ2-6, with 7 bases lining up with TRBD2. The length of the CDR3 is 20 residues. V lost 3 bases to trimming and J lost 4 bases; unmatched junction nucleotides: 21. The V gene's germline CDR1 is SQVTM and CDR2 ANQGSEA. The CDR3 DNA reads as TGCAGCGTTGAGGGACGTTCGGACTCGGGAGGAACCAGGGGGGCCAACGTCCTGACTTTC. Its protein product is CSVEGRSDSGGTRGANVLTF.

This clonotype was seen only a few times. J is TRBJ2-7 and V is TRBV5-4, with D unclear. The CDR3 covers 14 residues. The germline V gene encodes CDR1 SGHNT and CDR2 YYREEE (reference sequence). Trimming pared 2 bases from V and 4 bases from J, leaving 13 bases between. The CDR3 DNA follows: TGTGCCAGCAGCTTCGGTAACGCTGTGTACGAGCAGTACTTC. Protein: CASSFGNAVYEQYF. The full variable domain, completed using reference TRBV5-4 and TRBJ2-7, is ETGVTQSPTHLIKTRGQQVTLRCSSQSGHNTVSWYQQALGQGPQFIFQYYREEENGRGNFPPRFSGLQFPNYSSELNVNALELDDSALYLCASSFGNAVYEQYFGPGTRLTVT.

This clonotype showed up many times. The rearrangement links TRBV29-1 to TRBJ2-2; perhaps TRBD1 as D (6 bases). Germline V gene lookup returns CDR1 SQVTM and CDR2 ANQGSEA. The CDR3 is made up of 13 amino acids. V lost 4 bases, J lost 6 bases, and 12 bases lay in between. CDR3 residues: CSVGQGLAGELFF. DNA of the CDR3: TGCAGCGTTGGGCAGGGGCTGGCCGGGGAGCTGTTTTTT.

This clonotype was counted only a few times. This CDR3 is CASRPNSADTQYF. In DNA, the CDR3 is TGTGCCAGCAGGCCCAATTCCGCAGATACGCAGTATTTT. The rearrangement joins TRBV6-1 to TRBJ2-3; unclear D gene. Trimming left V 6 bases short and J 4 bases short, with 11 bases between. Germline assignment: CDR1 MNHNS and CDR2 SASEGT. The length of the CDR3 is 13 residues.

At least ten counts were recorded for this clonotype. The chain is built from TRBV4-1 and TRBJ2-7, with D unresolved. Trimming took off 1 base at V and 1 base at J, with 8 bases between the two ends. The CDR3 is made up of 14 amino acids. From germline, CDR1 is MGHRA and CDR2 YSYEKL. CDR3 DNA sequence: TGCGCCAGCAGCCAAGTGGGCCTATCCTACGAGCAGTACTTC. Protein product: CASSQVGLSYEQYF.

This clonotype came up many times. The chain is built from TRBV20-1 and TRBJ2-3, with TRBD2 matching 9 bases. Looked up from germline, CDR1 is DFQATT and CDR2 is SNEGSKA (reference sequence). This CDR3 comprises 15 residues. Germline trimming cut 1 base from V and 5 bases from J; bases unmatched to any gene: 7. The CDR3 region is CSARVSGGLVDTQYF. CDR3 DNA sequence: TGCAGTGCTAGAGTTAGCGGGGGATTAGTAGATACGCAGTATTTT.

This clonotype occurred a few times. This rearrangement joins TRBV5-1 to TRBJ2-5; no reliable D call. The CDR3 is 15 residues long. Germline CDR1 is SGHRS and CDR2 is YFSETQ. V lost 6 bases to trimming and J lost 0 bases, with 15 bases between them. Here the CDR3 reads CASNPQKRYQETQYF. The CDR3 bases are TGCGCCAGCAACCCCCAAAAGAGGTACCAAGAGACCCAGTACTTC.

The gene calls are TRBV11-2 and TRBJ2-1, with 8 bases matching TRBD2. Unmatched junction bases numbered 9, after V lost 4 bases and J lost 4 bases. The CDR3 has 16 residues. Germline V lookup: CDR1 SGHAT, CDR2 FQNNGV. The CDR3 nucleotides are TGTGCCAGCAGCTCCCGTGGTAGCGGGGTTTACAATGAGCAGTTCTTC. As protein: CASSSRGSGVYNEQFF.

The sample holds a few counts of this clonotype. This chain links TRBV27 with TRBJ1-1; D remains ambiguous. The CDR3 is 13 amino acids. V lost 7 bases, J lost 5 bases, and 14 bases lay in between. Germline lookup yields CDR1 MNHEY and CDR2 SMNVEV (reference sequence). The CDR3 region is CASKGWGETEAFF. The DNA for the CDR3 is TGTGCCAGCAAGGGTTGGGGTGAGACTGAAGCTTTCTTT.

This clonotype was counted between two and nine times. The chain uses TRBV9 and TRBJ1-2; 8 bases are shared with TRBD1. J gave up 4 bases and V 3 bases, and 2 bases lay outside the gene matches. Looked up from germline, CDR1 is SGDLS and CDR2 is YYNGEE. The CDR3 sequence is 13 residues long. For the CDR3, the DNA is TGTGCCAGCAGCGGAACAGGGGGCTATGGCTACACCTTC. Translating gives CASSGTGGYGYTF.

This clonotype was found a few times. The rearrangement links TRBV7-9 to TRBJ2-2, with 7 bases that match TRBD1. CDR1 is SEHNR and CDR2 is FQNEAQ in the germline V gene (reference sequence). J gave up 2 bases and V 8 bases, and 8 bases lay outside the gene matches. The CDR3 runs to 15 residues. The CDR3 DNA follows: TGTGCCAGCGTCCCGGGACAGCTTAACACCGGGGAGCTGTTTTTT. It translates to CASVPGQLNTGELFF.

This rearrangement joins TRBV15 to TRBJ2-7, with D unresolved. This CDR3 contains 15 residues. Germline V CDR1 and CDR2: LNHNV, YYDKDF (reference sequence). The V end lost 0 bases, the J end lost 3 bases, and 12 bases lay between the germline ends. CDR3 amino acids: CATSREATWYYEQYF. Here the CDR3 DNA reads TGTGCCACCAGCAGAGAAGCGACATGGTACTACGAGCAGTACTTC.

The chain recombines TRBV5-4 with TRBJ2-5; 7 bases agree with TRBD2. Germline-derived CDR1 and CDR2 are SGHNT and YYREEE (reference sequence). V was clipped by 9 bases and J by 5 bases; unmatched bases: 13. This CDR3 is 14 amino acids long. This CDR3 reads CAINGEGTVETQYF. In nucleotides, the CDR3 is TGTGCCATCAACGGGGAGGGGACGGTGGAGACCCAGTACTTC.

This chain joins TRBV7-6 and TRBJ2-1; D uncertain. The CDR3 is 12 amino acids. Germline V gene lookup returns CDR1 SGHVS and CDR2 FNYEAQ. V lost 0 bases to trimming and J lost 10 bases, with 7 bases between them. CDR3: CASSLAGGEQFF. CDR3 bases: TGTGCCAGCAGCTTAGCAGGTGGGGAGCAGTTCTTC.

This clonotype was found many times. The rearrangement joins TRBV2 to TRBJ2-6; 10 bases are a match to TRBD1. CDR3 length: 16 amino acids. The ends lost 3 bases at V and 2 bases at J; junction bases unmatched: 1. Germline V gene data show CDR1 as SNHLY and CDR2 as FYNNEI. The CDR3 bases are TGTGCCAGCAGTGAGGGACAGGGGCCTGGGGCCAACGTCCTGACTTTC. Residues: CASSEGQGPGANVLTF. The full variable domain, in which reference TRBV2 and TRBJ2-6 provide the parts outside the CDR3, is EPEVTQTPSHQVTQMGQEVILRCVPISNHLYFYWYRQILGQKVEFLVSFYNNEISEKSEIFDDQFSVERPDGSNFTLKIRSTKLEDSAMYFCASSEGQGPGANVLTFGAGSRLTVL.

This clonotype was observed many times. V gene TRBV7-9 combines with J gene TRBJ2-2; weak D call: TRBD2 (5 bases). Germline CDR1 SEHNR, CDR2 FQNEAQ (reference sequence). There are 15 residues in the CDR3. The V gene lost 7 bases and the J gene lost 0 bases, with 12 bases spanning the gap. The CDR3 DNA sequence: TGTGCCAGCACCAAAGGCGGGTCGAACACCGGGGAGCTGTTTTTT. As protein: CASTKGGSNTGELFF.

This sequence joins TRBV27 and TRBJ1-5; no firm D call. From germline, CDR1 is MNHEY and CDR2 SMNVEV (reference sequence). V lost 3 bases and J 5 bases, leaving 8 bases between the germline ends. This CDR3 region has 13 residues. CDR3 DNA: TGTGCCAGCAGTTTCGGGAGAGATCAGCCCCAGCATTTT. This translates into CASSFGRDQPQHF.

The gene calls are TRBV12-5 and TRBJ2-7, with D unresolved. CDR3 size: 11 residues. The germline V and J ends were trimmed by 5 bases and 7 bases, with 9 bases remaining between them. Germline V gives CDR1 LGHNT, CDR2 FRNRAP. DNA of the CDR3: TGTGCTAGTGGTCTTGGGCTGGAGCAGTACTTC. It yields the protein CASGLGLEQYF.

This clonotype has a count of ten or more. CDR3 protein: CASSGPGQAPRQPQHF. CDR3 DNA: TGTGCCAGTAGTGGGCCGGGACAGGCCCCACGGCAGCCCCAGCATTTT. The rearrangement uses TRBV19 and TRBJ1-5; 8 bases agree with TRBD1. Germline trimming cut 5 bases from V and 7 bases from J; bases unmatched to any gene: 13. This CDR3 comprises 16 residues. Germline V gene lookup returns CDR1 LNHDA and CDR2 SQIVND (reference sequence).

This chain connects TRBV5-6 to TRBJ2-1; D might be TRBD1 or TRBD2, each matching 6 bases. V lost 5 bases, J lost 10 bases, and 13 bases lay in between. The CDR3 covers 12 residues. Germline V gene data show CDR1 as SGHDT and CDR2 as YYEEEE. The CDR3 region has the DNA TGTGCCAGCAGGGAGGGGGGACGGGAGCAGTTCTTC. Protein product: CASREGGREQFF.

This clonotype came up many times. The rearrangement uses TRBV5-6 and TRBJ1-1; 9 nucleotides align to TRBD1. The V gene end was trimmed by 4 bases and the J gene end by 2 bases; junction bases not matched to a gene: 3. Germline loops: CDR1 SGHDT, CDR2 YYEEEE. The CDR3 sequence is 14 residues long. CDR3 region: CASSVGQGNTEAFF. The DNA for the CDR3 is TGTGCCAGCAGCGTGGGACAGGGAAACACTGAAGCTTTCTTT.